A selection of T cell receptor beta chains follows, all from one sample in a study of Graves' ophthalmopathy and Graves' hyperthyroidism. From the multiplex PCR reads, TCRdb called clonotypes with MiXCR, one entry per CDR3 protein. The sample has some 360,000 distinct CDR3 sequences; about a sixth are singletons. The sample taken for sequencing was peripheral blood. The receptors come from an adult woman with stable Graves' hyperthyroidism. CDR3s include the opening cysteine and the closing phenylalanine or tryptophan. A D gene is named only where the DNA matches it firmly. Where a row states a size, it is once, few, many or the class of an expanded clone; other rows omit it.

D	V	size	J	CDR3	DNA
-	TRBV4-1	-	TRBJ1-1	CASSQVQLNTEAFF	TGCGCCAGCAGCCAAGTACAGTTGAACACTGAAGCTTTCTTT
-	TRBV25-1	many	TRBJ1-6	CASSPPGGSPLHF	TGTGCCAGCAGCCCACCGGGGGGTTCACCCCTCCACTTT
-	TRBV12-3/TRBV12-4	many	TRBJ1-5	CASRSQGGNQPQHF	TGTGCCAGCAGATCACAGGGTGGGAATCAGCCCCAGCATTTT
-	TRBV12-3/TRBV12-4	many	TRBJ2-7	CASSFHDSGNSEQYF	TGTGCCAGCAGTTTTCATGATTCCGGGAACTCCGAGCAGTACTTC
-	TRBV7-2	many	TRBJ2-2	CASSLTPRTGELFF	TGTGCCAGCAGCTTGACCCCCCGGACCGGGGAGCTGTTTTTT
TRBD1	TRBV10-3	many	TRBJ1-2	CAISEPGQASLSTQYGYTF	TGTGCCATCAGTGAACCCGGACAGGCGAGCTTGTCCACCCAATATGGCTACACCTTC
TRBD1	TRBV20-1	many	TRBJ1-2	CSARGTGNYGYTF	TGCAGTGCTAGGGGGACAGGGAACTATGGCTACACCTTC
-	TRBV30	-	TRBJ1-1	CAWSRGATEAFF	TGTGCCTGGAGTCGGGGGGCAACTGAAGCTTTCTTT
-	TRBV6-1	-	TRBJ2-7	CASSPYSDIPYEQYF	TGTGCCAGCTCCCCTTATAGCGACATTCCATACGAGCAGTACTTC
-	TRBV19	many	TRBJ2-7	CASSDPQGTYEQYF	TGTGCCAGTAGCGATCCCCAGGGCACCTACGAGCAGTACTTC
-	TRBV19	-	TRBJ2-1	CASSPSESNEQFF	TGTGCCAGTAGTCCTAGCGAATCCAATGAGCAGTTCTTC
TRBD2	TRBV2	many	TRBJ2-5	CASSLERDGETQYF	TGTGCCAGCAGTTTGGAGCGGGACGGAGAGACCCAGTACTTC
-	TRBV6-5	many	TRBJ2-2	CASSYVPGHFTGELFF	TGTGCCAGCAGTTACGTACCAGGGCATTTCACCGGGGAGCTGTTTTTT
-	TRBV6-1	few	TRBJ1-1	CASSRGVPYLNTEAFF	TGTGCCAGCAGCCGAGGGGTCCCTTATTTGAACACTGAAGCTTTCTTT
TRBD1	TRBV29-1	few	TRBJ2-7	CSVEDQDRGYEQYF	TGCAGCGTTGAAGATCAAGACAGGGGGTACGAGCAGTACTTC
-	TRBV7-6	many	TRBJ2-2	CASSPSGQGLLAGELFF	TGTGCCAGCAGCCCCTCGGGGCAGGGGCTGTTAGCCGGGGAGCTGTTTTTT
-	TRBV11-1	many	TRBJ2-7	CASSLGGGTKSYEQYF	TGTGCCAGCAGCTTAGGTGGAGGGACCAAATCCTACGAGCAGTACTTC
TRBD1	TRBV19	many	TRBJ1-5	CASSPAGQYQPQHF	TGTGCCAGTAGCCCCGCGGGACAGTACCAGCCCCAGCATTTT
TRBD1	TRBV6-1	many	TRBJ1-1	CASRGDRVYTEAFF	TGTGCCAGCAGGGGAGACAGGGTTTACACTGAAGCTTTCTTT
TRBD1	TRBV4-2	many	TRBJ1-1	CASSQLPQGASGEDTEAFF	TGTGCCAGCAGCCAGTTACCGCAGGGGGCGTCAGGAGAAGACACTGAAGCTTTCTTT
-	TRBV20-1	many	TRBJ1-5	CSASERVSRNQPQHF	TGCAGTGCTAGTGAACGGGTTTCGCGCAATCAGCCCCAGCATTTT
TRBD1	TRBV6-2/TRBV6-3	few	TRBJ2-2	CASSSTGGAVTGELFF	TGTGCCAGCAGTTCGACAGGGGGCGCCGTCACCGGGGAGCTGTTTTTT
TRBD2	TRBV7-2	many	TRBJ2-7	CASGLTRGGRNEQYF	TGTGCCAGCGGCCTTACCCGGGGGGGAAGGAACGAGCAGTACTTC
TRBD1	TRBV18	many	TRBJ1-1	CASSPPPGQGGAFF	TGTGCCAGCTCACCCCCCCCGGGACAGGGTGGCGCTTTCTTT
-	TRBV7-9	many	TRBJ2-6	CASSLLPGKKLGANVLTF	TGTGCCAGCAGTTTACTCCCCGGTAAAAAGCTTGGGGCCAACGTCCTGACTTTC
TRBD2	TRBV10-3	many	TRBJ2-1	CAISNGLAGGIYNEQFF	TGTGCCATCAGTAATGGACTAGCGGGAGGCATTTACAATGAGCAGTTCTTC
TRBD2	TRBV12-3/TRBV12-4	many	TRBJ2-7	CASRMGREGSYEQYF	TGTGCCAGCAGGATGGGGCGGGAGGGCTCCTACGAGCAGTACTTC
TRBD1	TRBV29-1	many	TRBJ1-1	CSVDIGRTGGTEAFF	TGCAGCGTTGATATTGGGCGGACAGGGGGCACTGAAGCTTTCTTT
-	TRBV27	many	TRBJ2-5	CASSLVGGKETQYF	TGTGCCAGCAGTTTGGTGGGAGGAAAAGAGACCCAGTACTTC
TRBD2	TRBV24-1	many	TRBJ2-4	CATRRQPGLALAKNIQYF	TGTGCCACCAGGAGGCAGCCCGGACTAGCGCTAGCCAAAAACATTCAGTACTTC
-	TRBV6-1	-	TRBJ1-1	CASSEVRSGEAFF	TGTGCCAGCAGTGAAGTACGGTCAGGTGAAGCTTTCTTT
-	TRBV18	many	TRBJ1-1	CASSPRAVGTEAFF	TGTGCCAGCTCACCGCGGGCCGTTGGCACTGAAGCTTTCTTT
-	TRBV12-3/TRBV12-4	many	TRBJ1-1	CASSFGRVTEAFF	TGTGCCAGCAGTTTTGGCAGAGTCACTGAAGCTTTCTTT